This T cell receptor beta chain was obtained from a study of T cells in Graves' hyperthyroidism and ophthalmopathy. This clonotype has more than one count but fewer than ten. Its antigen is unknown. A much larger clone differs by one base, so this may be a read error. Broader study findings: Before onset, by a median of around six months, the model predicted ophthalmopathy.

Thyroid ultrasound and orbital computed tomography, with clinical symptoms and serum thyroxine and TRAb, informed diagnoses. Germline values: CDR1 LGHNA, CDR2 YNFKEQ. The CDR3 runs 17 residues. Using RNA transcripts as the source, TCR beta CDR3 regions were amplified. When the TCR CDR3 underwent first-round RT-PCR, the HTBI primer set was used. TCRdb recomputed calls from the multiplex PCR reads with MiXCR, one row per CDR3 protein. The top ten hold more than 7.5% of the sample, which has about 580,000 distinct CDR3 sequences, 35% to 55% seen once. The sequencing input was peripheral blood or thyroid tissue (not recorded which). The V and J genes are TRBV4-2 and TRBJ1-1, with TRBD1 matching 7 bases. The receptor was isolated from a woman under 30 with Graves' hyperthyroidism. CDR3 loop: CAGSQVIPEGANTEAFF. DNA of the CDR3: TGTGCCGGCAGCCAAGTCATACCAGAGGGGGCGAACACTGAAGCTTTCTTT.